This T cell receptor beta chain was identified during a study of blood T cell repertoires in COVID-19. This clone occurred a few times. Assay used: immunoSEQ multiplex PCR; TCRdb lists only in-frame clones, some missing. The data show roughly 170,000 clones, around 87% seen once. Germline V CDR1 and CDR2: MNHEY, SMNVEV (reference sequence). The V end lost 6 bases, the J end lost 2 bases, and 11 bases lay between the germline ends. The CDR3 is 13 amino acids. This chain uses TRBV27 with TRBJ2-7; unclear D gene. The TCR originated in a man aged 40-49 years with active or convalescent COVID-19. Sequenced sample: peripheral blood. This chain's CDR3 is CASSPGLTYEQYF. For the CDR3, the DNA is TGTGCCAGCAGCCCCGGGTTAACCTACGAGCAGTACTTC.